These 11 T cell receptor beta chains were all obtained from the same sample, sequenced in a study of identical twins. TCRdb re-derived calls from the 5' RACE reads in MiXCR, one entry per CDR3 protein. The data hold about 520,000 distinct CDR3 sequences, with roughly a fifth observed a single time. This sample also belongs to another study, concerning T cells expressing NK-cell markers.

Sequences were obtained from CD4+ T cells sorted from blood. These receptors originate from a woman between 18 and 29 years old in good health.

This clonotype has just a few counts. The chain uses TRBV5-1 and TRBJ2-1; 10 nucleotides align to TRBD2. Trimming at V came to 4 bases and at J to 5 bases, leaving 9 bases not matched to a gene. CDR3 length: 16 amino acids. Germline V lookup: CDR1 SGHRS, CDR2 YFSETQ. CDR3 nucleotides: TGCGCCAGCAGCCCCCTCTCCGGACTAGCGGACAATGAGCAGTTCTTC. Protein product: CASSPLSGLADNEQFF.

J is TRBJ1-1 and V is TRBV6-5, with D unclear. V was cut by 4 bases and J by 1 base, with 7 bases left in between. This CDR3 has 13 residues. The V gene's germline CDR1 is MNHEY and CDR2 SVGAGI. The CDR3 DNA sequence: TGTGCCAGCAGTTGGCAGGAGAACACTGAAGCTTTCTTT. Its translation is CASSWQENTEAFF.

This clonotype was counted only a few times. The rearrangement links TRBV5-1 to TRBJ1-1; D perhaps matches TRBD1 (5 bases). The CDR3 spans 15 residues. The V and J ends lost 3 bases and 4 bases respectively, with 16 bases between them. CDR1 SGHRS and CDR2 YFSETQ come from the germline V gene. CDR3 bases: TGCGCCAGCAGCTCCCCCGGAGCGGGGGGCACTGAAGCTTTCTTT. Translation gives CASSSPGAGGTEAFF.

This chain joins TRBV20-1 and TRBJ2-5, with 8 bases matching TRBD2. This CDR3 comprises 13 residues. Germline V gene lookup returns CDR1 DFQATT and CDR2 SNEGSKA (reference sequence). Trimming removed 2 bases from V and 5 bases from J; junction bases left unmatched: 4. The CDR3 DNA follows: TGCAGTGCTAGACCAAGCGGGAGCGAGACCCAGTACTTC. It translates to CSARPSGSETQYF.

This chain uses TRBV12-3 or TRBV12-4 with TRBJ2-4, with D perhaps given as TRBD1 or TRBD2 (5 bases each). The CDR3 runs 14 residues. The V end was cut by 5 bases, the J end by 8 bases, with 16 bases between. The CDR3 protein is CASSPSSGGDIQYF. The CDR3 region has the DNA TGTGCCAGCAGTCCCTCCTCTGGGGGAGACATTCAGTACTTC.

The rearrangement links TRBV20-1 to TRBJ1-2; tentatively, D is TRBD1 (6 bases). There are 13 residues in the CDR3. The ends were cut back, 4 bases at V and 8 bases at J, with 17 bases in the middle. CDR1 is DFQATT, CDR2 SNEGSKA, per germline (reference sequence). CDR3 in amino acids: CSANLQGAGGYTF. DNA of the CDR3: TGCAGTGCTAACTTACAGGGAGCAGGAGGCTACACCTTC.

The rearrangement links TRBV3-1 to TRBJ2-1; D is ambiguous. Looked up from germline, CDR1 is LGHDT and CDR2 is YNNKEL (reference sequence). There are 14 residues in the CDR3. V lost 2 bases and J lost 15, with 20 bases in between. CDR3 sequence reads: CASSQTPSELLPFF. In DNA, the CDR3 is TGTGCCAGCAGCCAAACGCCTTCGGAACTCCTTCCGTTCTTC.

The rearrangement joins TRBV6-5 to TRBJ1-5, with D hard to call. In germline, CDR1 is MNHEY, CDR2 SVGAGI. Trimming shortened V by 0 bases and J by 3 bases, and 9 bases separated the two germline ends. CDR3 length: 15 residues. DNA of the CDR3: TGTGCCAGCAGTTACTCGGCGGACTCCAATCAGCCCCAGCATTTT. It specifies CASSYSADSNQPQHF.

This clonotype was picked up many times. CDR3 in DNA: TGCAGTGCGCACAGGGAAGGGACGCAGTATTTT. Amino acid sequence: CSAHREGTQYF. J is TRBJ2-3 and V is TRBV20-1, with a possible D match to TRBD1 (6 bases). The CDR3 covers 11 residues. Trimming pared 6 bases from V and 9 bases from J, leaving 13 bases between. Germline V lookup: CDR1 DFQATT, CDR2 SNEGSKA (reference sequence).

This clonotype has a handful of counts. J is TRBJ2-7 and V is TRBV6-5, with 8 nucleotides matching TRBD2. The germline V gene encodes CDR1 MNHEY and CDR2 SVGAGI. The CDR3 consists of 16 residues. J lost 2 bases, V lost 2 bases, and 8 bases had no gene match. CDR3 sequence: CASSYGVGGGTYEQYF. In DNA, the CDR3 is TGTGCCAGCAGTTACGGCGTCGGGGGGGGTACCTACGAGCAGTACTTC.

This sequence joins TRBV5-1 and TRBJ2-7, with 11 bases identical to TRBD2. The CDR3 consists of 17 residues. After removal of 4 bases from V and 3 bases from J, the junction contained 12 bases not matched to a gene. Per the germline V gene, CDR1 is SGHRS and CDR2 is YFSETQ. CDR3 coding DNA: TGCGCCAGCAGCCTCGGGGCGGGACTAGCGGCTTACTACGAGCAGTACTTC. It codes for CASSLGAGLAAYYEQYF.